Listed below are T cell receptor beta chains from one sample, sequenced in a study of monozygotic twins with inflammatory bowel disease. TCRdb reprocessed the 5' RACE reads and stores each CDR3 protein as one record, lacking DNA. The sample totals 330,000 or so distinct CDR3 sequences. Sequencing input: blood. Receptors originate from a human donor with ulcerative colitis or Crohn's disease, or a healthy co-twin of an affected twin (not recorded which). CDR3s include the opening cysteine and the closing phenylalanine or tryptophan.

J gene,V gene,CDR3 protein
TRBJ2-1,TRBV5-1,CASSRALAGGLNEQFF
TRBJ1-5,TRBV7-2,CASSFRTGGSNQPQHF
TRBJ2-3,TRBV20-1,CSARWPSGGRTPDTQYF
TRBJ2-5,TRBV5-1,CASSLGIGDRETQYF
TRBJ2-1,TRBV5-1,CASSLRLTSGGVNEQFF
TRBJ2-7,TRBV5-4,CASSPLGNYEQYF
TRBJ2-1,TRBV5-1,CASSFGEGEQFF
TRBJ2-2,TRBV6-2/TRBV6-3,CASSNGMTGELFF
TRBJ2-3,TRBV4-3,CASSQGTSGGDTQYF
TRBJ1-1,TRBV20-1,CSAKFVTEAFF
TRBJ2-1,TRBV5-1,CASSRKFTNDNEQFF
TRBJ2-2,TRBV7-9,CASRERGPLTGELFF
TRBJ1-2,TRBV6-1,CASTISGDGLREYGYTF
TRBJ2-3,TRBV28,CASSLPAAGGRYTQYF
TRBJ1-5,TRBV4-1,CASSQAGQGVNQPQHF
TRBJ1-4,TRBV30,CAWSQRATNEKLFF
TRBJ2-1,TRBV6-1,CASTRRKSGASYNEQFF
TRBJ2-7,TRBV5-4,CASSLAVPPYEQYF